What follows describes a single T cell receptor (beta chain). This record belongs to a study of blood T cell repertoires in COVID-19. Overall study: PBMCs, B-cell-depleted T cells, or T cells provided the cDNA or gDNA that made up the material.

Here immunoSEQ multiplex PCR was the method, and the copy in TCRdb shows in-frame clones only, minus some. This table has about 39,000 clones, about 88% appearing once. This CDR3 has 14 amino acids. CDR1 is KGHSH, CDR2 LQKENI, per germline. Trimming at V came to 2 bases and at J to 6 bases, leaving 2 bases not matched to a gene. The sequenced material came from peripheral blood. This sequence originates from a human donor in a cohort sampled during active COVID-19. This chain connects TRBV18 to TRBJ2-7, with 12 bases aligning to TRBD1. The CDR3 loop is CASSPGTGGGEQYF. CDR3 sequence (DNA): TGTGCCAGCTCACCAGGGACAGGGGGCGGCGAGCAGTACTTC.